This entry is about one TCR beta chain. In the authors' methods: From reference gene primer amplification, estimates of nucleated cell counts were derived. This table comes from immunoSEQ multiplex PCR, and its TCRdb copy is limited to in-frame clones, with some not included. V, J and clone size were drawn from that table, and D and trimming were deduced from the DNA. Altogether about 52,000 clones are present, about 90% being singletons, with the ten largest covering about 2.9%. These data originate in a study of blood T cell repertoires in COVID-19. Looking at the study overall: The study drew acute and convalescent COVID-19 samples from the United States, Italy and Spain. Nucleic acid was either cDNA or gDNA, and it came from T cells, B-cell-depleted T cells, or PBMCs.

The V gene's germline CDR1 is LNHDA and CDR2 SQIVND (reference sequence). This CDR3 is built from 11 residues. V shed 5 bases and J shed 5 bases, with 3 bases lying between them. This receptor was taken from a human donor in a cohort sampled during active COVID-19. The specimen was peripheral blood. The chain joins TRBV19 to TRBJ2-2; D gene unclear. This CDR3 reads CASSLTGELFF. The CDR3 nucleotides are TGTGCCAGTAGTTTAACCGGGGAGCTGTTTTTT.